Given below is one TCR beta chain in context. Per the original methods: Scientists estimated how many nucleated cells there were by amplifying reference gene primers. This table comes from immunoSEQ multiplex PCR, and its TCRdb copy is limited to in-frame clones, with some not included. V, J and clone size reflect that table, while D and trimming were determined from the DNA. The repertoire consists of over 25,000 clones, with around four fifths occurring once and the leading ten covering approximately 40%. The germline V and J ends were trimmed by 3 bases and 4 bases, with 18 bases remaining between them. CDR3 length: 16 residues. The germline gives CDR1 SGHRS, CDR2 YFSETQ. These data are taken from a study of blood T cell repertoires in COVID-19. Study-wide context: The cDNA or gDNA used as material had been derived from T cells, B-cell-depleted T cells, or PBMCs.

Sequencing was carried out using peripheral blood. J is TRBJ2-3 and V is TRBV5-1; D possibly corresponds to TRBD2 (5 bases). This TCR derives from a man older than 75 with acute or convalescent COVID-19. The CDR3 loop reads CASSSSTTTIADTQYF. CDR3 sequence (DNA): TGCGCCAGCAGCTCGTCGACCACGACTATTGCAGATACGCAGTATTTT.